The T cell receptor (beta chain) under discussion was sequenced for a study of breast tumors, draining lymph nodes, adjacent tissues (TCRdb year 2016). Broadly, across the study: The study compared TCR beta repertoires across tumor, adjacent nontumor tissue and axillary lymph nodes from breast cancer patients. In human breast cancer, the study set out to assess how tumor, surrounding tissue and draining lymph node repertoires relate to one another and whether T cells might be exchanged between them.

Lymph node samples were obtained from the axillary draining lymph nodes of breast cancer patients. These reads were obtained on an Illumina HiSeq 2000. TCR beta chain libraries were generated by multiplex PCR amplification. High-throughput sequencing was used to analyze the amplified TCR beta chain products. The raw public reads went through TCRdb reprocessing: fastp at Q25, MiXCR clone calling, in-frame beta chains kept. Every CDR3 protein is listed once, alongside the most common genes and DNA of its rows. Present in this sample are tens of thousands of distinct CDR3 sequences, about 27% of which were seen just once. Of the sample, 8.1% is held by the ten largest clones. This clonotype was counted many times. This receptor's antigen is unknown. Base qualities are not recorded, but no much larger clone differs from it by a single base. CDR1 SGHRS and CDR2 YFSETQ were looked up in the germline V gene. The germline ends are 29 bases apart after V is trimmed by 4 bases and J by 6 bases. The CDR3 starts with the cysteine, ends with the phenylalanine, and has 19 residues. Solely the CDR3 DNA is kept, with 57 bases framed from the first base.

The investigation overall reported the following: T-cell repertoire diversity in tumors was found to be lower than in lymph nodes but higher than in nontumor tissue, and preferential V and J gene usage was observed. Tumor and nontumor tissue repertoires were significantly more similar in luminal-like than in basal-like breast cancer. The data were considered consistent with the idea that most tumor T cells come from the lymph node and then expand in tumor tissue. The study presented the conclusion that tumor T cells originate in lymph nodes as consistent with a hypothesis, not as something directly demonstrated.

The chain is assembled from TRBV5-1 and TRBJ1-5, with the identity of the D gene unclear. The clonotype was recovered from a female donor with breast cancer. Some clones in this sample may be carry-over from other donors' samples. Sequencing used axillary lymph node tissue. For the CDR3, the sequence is CASSAPAKRTCPEGQPQHF. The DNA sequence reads TGCGCCAGCAGCGCGCCCGCCAAAAGAACATGCCCCGAGGGTCAGCCCCAGCATTTT.